What follows are 8 T cell receptor beta chains derived from one specimen sequenced in a study of human T cells and chemical hapten exposure. Time point meaning: patch test 3, about 24 weeks after DPC sensitization. Treatment indicated: therapeutic diphenylcyclopropenone sensitization with weekly scalp DPC. Each CDR3 protein is one row after TCRdb ran MiXCR on the RACE reads. The sample consists of roughly 100,000 distinct CDR3 sequences, 30% to 35% of them appearing once. Sample: whole blood, taken in connection with sensitization to the hapten diphenylcyclopropenone (DPC). The origin of the receptors is a man aged 35 to 55 with alopecia areata. Some clones in this sample may be carry-over from other donors' samples.

The chain is built from TRBV28 and TRBJ2-1, with D perhaps TRBD2 (5 bases). The V end was cut by 1 base, the J end by 10 bases, with 14 bases between. The germline gives CDR1 MDHEN, CDR2 SYDVKM. There are 14 residues in the CDR3. The CDR3 DNA sequence: TGTGCCAGCAGTTTATTCGCGGACTTGTTAGAGCAGTTCTTC. It is translated as CASSLFADLLEQFF.

The chain carries TRBV6-2 or TRBV6-3 and TRBJ2-5, with D unclear. The V end lost 5 bases, the J end lost 7 bases, and 17 bases lay between the germline ends. Germline CDR1 reads MNHEY; CDR2 reads SVGEGT. The CDR3 loop spans 14 amino acids. CDR3 residues: CASSPSTGRRTQYF. CDR3 DNA: TGTGCCAGCAGTCCAAGTACCGGCCGTAGGACCCAGTACTTC.

The V call is TRBV4-2, the J call TRBJ2-1; D perhaps matches TRBD2 (6 bases). V lost 1 base and J 0 bases, leaving 13 bases between the germline ends. In germline, CDR1 is LGHNA, CDR2 YNFKEQ. CDR3 length: 17 amino acids. The CDR3 DNA follows: TGTGCCAGCAGCCAAGGTAGCGGTTCGAGCTCCTACAATGAGCAGTTCTTC. Translation gives CASSQGSGSSSYNEQFF.

This clonotype was detected a few times. The J gene is TRBJ2-1, the V gene TRBV6-1; 15 nucleotides line up with TRBD2. Germline lookup yields CDR1 MNHNS and CDR2 SASEGT. J gave up 9 bases and V 4 bases, and 1 base lay outside the gene matches. This CDR3 is 14 amino acids long. The CDR3 sequence: CASSAGLAGGEQFF. Here the CDR3 DNA reads TGTGCCAGCAGTGCGGGACTAGCGGGAGGTGAGCAGTTCTTC.

The chain has TRBV14 and TRBJ2-1; 8 bases are a match to TRBD2. V lost 3 bases, J lost 1 base, and 5 bases stayed unmatched. Germline V gene data show CDR1 as SGHDN and CDR2 as FVKESK. This CDR3 comprises 16 residues. In DNA, the CDR3 is TGTGCCAGCAGCCATCTCAGCGGGAGTTCCTACAATGAGCAGTTCTTC. Residues: CASSHLSGSSYNEQFF.

In this sample, this clonotype turned up once. V gene TRBV6-1 combines with J gene TRBJ1-3; no clear D. V was clipped by 2 bases and J by 2 bases, with 10 bases between them. The CDR3 covers 15 residues. The germline CDR1 and CDR2 sequences are MNHNS and SASEGT. Here the CDR3 reads CASSERGGTGNTIYF. In DNA, the CDR3 is TGTGCCAGCAGTGAACGTGGAGGGACTGGAAACACCATATATTTT.

The V and J genes are TRBV3-1 and TRBJ2-7; D gene ambiguous. Trimming pared 0 bases from V and 2 bases from J, leaving 17 bases between. Germline values: CDR1 LGHDT, CDR2 YNNKEL (reference sequence). The CDR3 sequence is 17 residues long. The CDR3 coding sequence is TGTGCCAGCAGCCAAGAGATCCAGGCCCTTCGCCCCTACGAGCAGTACGTC. Amino acids: CASSQEIQALRPYEQYV.

This clonotype was seen repeatedly, ten times or more. The V gene is TRBV15, the J gene TRBJ2-3; D is perhaps TRBD1 or TRBD2 (5 bases each). Germline V lookup: CDR1 LNHNV, CDR2 YYDKDF (reference sequence). V gave up 1 base and J gave up 5 bases, with 10 bases separating them. This CDR3 has 14 residues. The CDR3 DNA reads as TGTGCCACCAGCAGAGGAGGGGCGGAAGATACGCAGTATTTT. Translation: CATSRGGAEDTQYF. The complete variable domain, with remaining parts taken from reference TRBV15 and TRBJ2-3, reads DAMVIQNPRYQVTQFGKPVTLSCSQTLNHNVMYWYQQKSSQAPKLLFHYYDKDFNNEADTPDNFQSRRPNTSFCFLDIRSPGLGDTAMYLCATSRGGAEDTQYFGPGTRLTVL.